One sample yielded the 5 T cell receptor beta chains listed below, sequenced in a study of CD8+ T cells in alopecia areata. RNA, once extracted, was reverse transcribed into cDNA for use as the sequencing template. TCRdb's copy holds only in-frame clones and misses some; the assay was immunoSEQ multiplex PCR. The table lists approximately 150,000 clones, about three fifths of them singletons. The sequenced sample consisted of CD8+ T cells sorted from blood. These receptors came from a human donor in good health.

The chain carries TRBV11-1 and TRBJ2-7; 11 positions match TRBD1. The CDR3 consists of 15 residues. The V gene end was trimmed by 3 bases and the J gene end by 2 bases; junction bases not matched to a gene: 3. CDR1 SGHAT and CDR2 FQDESV come from the germline V gene (reference sequence). The CDR3 loop is CASSFPGQGAYEQYF. The CDR3 region has the DNA TGTGCCAGCAGCTTTCCGGGACAGGGGGCCTACGAGCAGTACTTC.

Written as DNA, the CDR3 is TGTGCCAGCAGCACAGCGGTGAGCGAGACTAACTATGGCTACACCTTC. Translation: CASSTAVSETNYGYTF. V is TRBV9 and J is TRBJ1-2; D remains ambiguous. The CDR3 runs to 16 residues. Trimming cost V 4 bases and J 0 bases, with 16 bases left between them. The germline V gene encodes CDR1 SGDLS and CDR2 YYNGEE.

The chain couples TRBV2 to TRBJ1-5; D gene uncertain. V lost 6 bases and J lost 1, with 10 bases in between. The CDR3 extends over 14 amino acids. Germline V gives CDR1 SNHLY, CDR2 FYNNEI. CDR3 DNA sequence: TGTGCCAGCAGGGAGGTCTGGAGCAATCAGCCCCAGCATTTT. This gives the protein CASREVWSNQPQHF.

The chain couples TRBV19 to TRBJ2-1; weak D call: TRBD2 (6 bases). Per the germline V gene, CDR1 is LNHDA and CDR2 is SQIVND (reference sequence). V was cut by 3 bases and J by 10 bases, with 10 bases left in between. The CDR3 runs 12 residues. CDR3 DNA sequence: TGTGCCAGTAGTATCGGAGGGTACGAGCAGTTCTTC. Translating it yields CASSIGGYEQFF.

The chain links TRBV6-1 to TRBJ2-5; the D gene is possibly TRBD1 (6 bases). The CDR3 has 14 residues. Trimming left V 7 bases short and J 1 base short, with 13 bases between. Looked up from germline, CDR1 is MNHNS and CDR2 is SASEGT. The CDR3 sequence: CASIPRDTQETQYF. CDR3 DNA: TGTGCCAGCATCCCCCGGGACACCCAAGAGACCCAGTACTTC.